Listed below are T cell receptor beta chains from one sample, sequenced in a study of shared clonotypes between healthy human individuals. Some clones are missing from TCRdb's copy, which holds only in-frame ones; the method was immunoSEQ multiplex PCR. The data contain approximately 2,000,000 clones, over 85% of them singletons. Sequenced input: naive CD8+ T cells from PBMCs. The receptor set was obtained from a young man in good health. Some clones in this sample may be carry-over from other donors' samples. CDR3s include the opening cysteine and the closing phenylalanine or tryptophan. A D gene is named only where the DNA matches it firmly. Size values are once, few and many counts, or a class for expanded clones, and some rows have none.

D	size	length	J	V	CDR3	DNA
TRBD1	.	14	TRBJ1-1	TRBV9	CASSVGQGDTEAFF	TGTGCCAGCAGCGTAGGACAGGGGGACACTGAAGCTTTCTTT
.	.	15	TRBJ2-7	TRBV5-4	CASSSYRGGFYEQYF	TGTGCCAGCAGCTCATACAGGGGAGGCTTTTACGAGCAGTACTTC
.	.	15	TRBJ2-7	TRBV30	CAWSVSVNPKDEQYF	TGTGCCTGGAGTGTATCCGTAAACCCCAAGGACGAGCAGTACTTC
TRBD1	.	15	TRBJ2-7	TRBV19	CASSIRTGGGYEQYF	TGTGCCAGTAGTATCCGAACAGGGGGCGGATACGAGCAGTACTTC
.	.	14	TRBJ2-5	TRBV27	CASSSWSSPETQYF	TGTGCCAGCAGTTCCTGGAGCTCCCCGGAGACCCAGTACTTC
TRBD1	.	16	TRBJ1-1	TRBV10-3	CAIRPAGQGLNTEAFF	TGTGCCATCAGGCCCGCGGGACAGGGCTTGAACACTGAAGCTTTCTTT
TRBD2	once	11	TRBJ2-7	TRBV29-1	CSVSGSYEQYF	TGCAGCGTGAGCGGGAGCTACGAGCAGTACTTC
.	.	12	TRBJ1-1	TRBV7-8	CASSLRVTEAFF	TGTGCCAGCAGCCTCAGGGTTACTGAAGCTTTCTTT
TRBD1	once	14	TRBJ2-7	TRBV27	CASSPRQGNYEQYF	TGTGCCAGCAGTCCAAGACAGGGAAACTACGAGCAGTACTTC
.	.	13	TRBJ2-7	TRBV7-8	CASSFSADGEQYF	TGTGCCAGCAGCTTCAGTGCCGACGGCGAGCAGTACTTC
TRBD1	.	13	TRBJ1-1	TRBV10-3	CAISRGTADEAFF	TGTGCCATCAGTCGCGGGACAGCGGATGAAGCTTTCTTT
.	.	12	TRBJ1-1	TRBV5-1	CASSSGGTEAFF	TGCGCCAGCAGCTCCGGGGGGACTGAAGCTTTCTTT
.	.	13	TRBJ2-2	TRBV5-6	CASSYGTDGELFF	TGTGCCAGCAGCTATGGGACGGACGGGGAGCTGTTTTTT
.	.	15	TRBJ2-7	TRBV18	CASSPQRESSYEQYF	TGTGCCAGCTCACCACAGAGGGAGAGCTCCTACGAGCAGTACTTC
.	.	14	TRBJ2-5	TRBV27	CASSFLMGEETQYF	TGTGCCAGCAGTTTTCTTATGGGGGAAGAGACCCAGTACTTC
.	.	15	TRBJ1-2	TRBV6-1	CASSERVAGHYGYTF	TGTGCCAGCAGCGAGAGAGTAGCAGGGCACTATGGCTACACCTTC
TRBD2	once	20	TRBJ2-1	TRBV27	CASSFLGSFLAGKPGNEQFF	TGTGCCAGCAGTTTTTTAGGTTCCTTCTTAGCGGGCAAGCCGGGGAATGAGCAGTTCTTC
TRBD1	.	16	TRBJ2-7	TRBV9	CASSLAGTGAFYEQYF	TGTGCCAGCAGCTTAGCCGGGACAGGGGCTTTCTACGAGCAGTACTTC
TRBD1	.	13	TRBJ2-7	TRBV28	CASSWDSGYEQYF	TGTGCCAGCAGCTGGGACAGTGGGTACGAGCAGTACTTC
.	.	15	TRBJ2-5	TRBV2	CASSDLPPGSETQYF	TGTGCCAGCAGTGACCTCCCCCCAGGGTCAGAGACCCAGTACTTC
TRBD2	.	15	TRBJ2-1	TRBV7-9	CASSLASGGPDEQFF	TGTGCCAGCAGCTTAGCCTCGGGAGGGCCCGATGAGCAGTTCTTC
.	.	13	TRBJ1-1	TRBV29-1	CSVGGDGWTEAFF	TGCAGCGTTGGAGGGGATGGTTGGACTGAAGCTTTCTTT
TRBD2	.	16	TRBJ2-1	TRBV9	CASSFRTSGSPNEQFF	TGTGCCAGCAGCTTTCGGACTAGCGGGAGCCCCAATGAGCAGTTCTTC
TRBD1	.	16	TRBJ1-3	TRBV5-5	CASSWGNRGSGNTIYF	TGTGCCAGCAGCTGGGGCAACAGGGGGTCGGGAAACACCATATATTTT
TRBD2	.	17	TRBJ2-1	TRBV7-2	CASSPWTSGRFADEQFF	TGTGCCAGCAGCCCGTGGACTAGCGGGAGGTTTGCGGATGAGCAGTTCTTC
.	.	14	TRBJ1-6	TRBV11-2	CASSLMGSNSPLHF	TGTGCCAGCAGCTTAATGGGGAGTAATTCACCCCTCCACTTT
TRBD2	.	17	TRBJ2-2	TRBV15	CATSPNPLAGATGELFF	TGTGCCACCAGCCCTAACCCCCTAGCGGGAGCGACCGGGGAGCTGTTTTTT
.	.	14	TRBJ1-5	TRBV6-6	CASNNLGEWQPQHF	TGTGCCAGCAATAACCTGGGGGAGTGGCAGCCCCAGCATTTT
.	.	15	TRBJ1-1	TRBV28	CASSFPPGGSAEAFF	TGTGCCAGCAGTTTCCCACCAGGAGGATCGGCTGAAGCTTTCTTT
TRBD1	.	14	TRBJ2-5	TRBV27	CASSLFAGGETQYF	TGTGCCAGCAGTTTATTCGCAGGGGGAGAGACCCAGTACTTC
.	few	10	TRBJ2-7	TRBV29-1	CSVEMDEQYF	TGCAGCGTTGAAATGGACGAGCAGTACTTC
TRBD1	.	15	TRBJ2-3	TRBV9	CASSPSGTASDTQYF	TGTGCCAGCAGCCCCTCCGGGACAGCATCAGATACGCAGTATTTT
TRBD1	.	17	TRBJ1-5	TRBV11-3	CASSYGGGQRGNQPQHF	TGTGCCAGCAGCTATGGGGGGGGACAGAGAGGGAATCAGCCCCAGCATTTT
TRBD1	.	14	TRBJ1-2	TRBV2	CASREKDRRYGYTF	TGTGCCAGCAGGGAGAAGGACAGGCGCTATGGCTACACCTTC
TRBD2	.	15	TRBJ2-1	TRBV5-6	CASSLGLADYNEQFF	TGTGCCAGCAGCCTGGGACTAGCCGATTACAATGAGCAGTTCTTC
TRBD1	.	18	TRBJ2-2	TRBV15	CATSGGQGTSWFPGELFF	TGTGCCACCAGCGGGGGACAGGGAACGTCTTGGTTTCCCGGGGAGCTGTTTTTT
.	.	14	TRBJ2-7	TRBV28	CASSSSRRDYEQYF	TGTGCCAGCAGTTCATCCAGGCGAGACTACGAGCAGTACTTC
.	.	17	TRBJ2-3	TRBV27	CASSFFWSATSTDTQYF	TGTGCCAGCAGTTTTTTTTGGTCTGCCACTAGCACAGATACGCAGTATTTT
.	.	14	TRBJ2-3	TRBV2	CASSAIADKYTQYF	TGTGCCAGCAGTGCGATCGCCGACAAGTATACGCAGTATTTT
TRBD2	.	17	TRBJ2-3	TRBV28	CASSYDGLAGGGDTQYF	TGTGCCAGCAGTTACGACGGACTAGCGGGAGGCGGAGATACGCAGTATTTT
.	.	19	TRBJ2-1	TRBV7-9	CASTVILGIGSHYYNEQFF	TGTGCCAGCACCGTAATATTAGGTATCGGTAGCCACTACTACAATGAGCAGTTCTTC